Listed below are T cell receptor beta chains from one sample, sequenced in a study of glioma-infiltrating T cells. TCRdb recomputed calls from the multiplex PCR reads with MiXCR, one row per CDR3 protein. In the table there are approximately 110,000 distinct CDR3 sequences, less than 30% of which are singletons. Sample: glioma tissue, nonneoplastic brain tissue, or PBMCs (not recorded which). The receptors shown here come from a human donor with low-grade glioma or glioblastoma, undergoing nonglioma brain surgery, or in good health (not recorded which). Both conserved end residues are part of each CDR3. A D gene is named only where the DNA matches it firmly. Size is stated for part of the rows, as once, few or many counts, or as a class when the clone is expanded.

size: few
D: .
V: TRBV19
J: TRBJ1-3
DNA: TGTGCCAGTAACGGACACGTCTCTGGAAACACCATATATTTT
CDR3: CASNGHVSGNTIYF

size: few
D: .
V: TRBV19
J: TRBJ1-1
DNA: TGTGCCAGTAGTATGCTCCGGGGAAACACTGAAGCTTTCTTT
CDR3: CASSMLRGNTEAFF

size: .
D: .
V: TRBV2
J: TRBJ2-7
DNA: TGTGCCAGCAGTGATTCTGGGGGGCGAGGCGAGCAGTACTTC
CDR3: CASSDSGGRGEQYF

size: .
D: TRBD1
V: TRBV3-1
J: TRBJ2-7
DNA: TGTGCCAGCAGTGGACAGGGGGCCCTTATCGAGCAGTACTTC
CDR3: CASSGQGALIEQYF

size: many
D: .
V: TRBV20-1
J: TRBJ1-3
DNA: TGCAGTCCCAGCCCCGGGATCGGAAACACCATATATTTT
CDR3: CSPSPGIGNTIYF

size: once
D: .
V: TRBV5-1
J: TRBJ1-3
DNA: TGCGCCAGCAGCTTGGCACCCGTTGACCCTGGAAACACCATGTATTTT
CDR3: CASSLAPVDPGNTMYF

size: many
D: TRBD1
V: TRBV7-8
J: TRBJ1-2
DNA: TGTGCCAGCAGCTTAAATAGGGGGCTCGACTATGGCTACACCTTC
CDR3: CASSLNRGLDYGYTF

size: .
D: .
V: TRBV18
J: TRBJ2-1
DNA: TGTGCCAGCTCCCCGGGCCCCGAGGAGCGGGACAAGGGCAATGAGCAGTTCTTC
CDR3: CASSPGPEERDKGNEQFF

size: many
D: .
V: TRBV4-3
J: TRBJ2-3
DNA: TGCGCCAGCAGCCAAGCGACTCAAGATACGCAGTATTTT
CDR3: CASSQATQDTQYF

size: many
D: .
V: TRBV29-1
J: TRBJ2-1
DNA: TGCAGCGTCCGTAGAGAAAATGAGCAGTTCTTC
CDR3: CSVRRENEQFF

size: .
D: TRBD2
V: TRBV28
J: TRBJ2-7
DNA: TGTGCCAGCAGCTTATCAGGACTAGCGAGCTCCTACGAGCAGTACTTC
CDR3: CASSLSGLASSYEQYF

size: many
D: .
V: TRBV28
J: TRBJ1-2
DNA: TGTGCCAGCAGCTACATATCCAGGACAGCGAACTATGGCTACACCTTC
CDR3: CASSYISRTANYGYTF

size: .
D: .
V: TRBV6-2/TRBV6-3
J: TRBJ1-2
DNA: TGTGCCAGCATCATAGACGGCACATCTGCTAACTACACCTTC
CDR3: CASIIDGTSANYTF

size: few
D: .
V: TRBV5-1
J: TRBJ1-6
DNA: TGCGCCAGCAGCCGGAGACAGGATGCCTATAATTCACCCCTCCACTTT
CDR3: CASSRRQDAYNSPLHF

size: few
D: TRBD1
V: TRBV29-1
J: TRBJ2-3
DNA: TGCAGCGTTTCTCCCGGGACAGGGTCAGATACGCAGTATTTT
CDR3: CSVSPGTGSDTQYF